This entry features one T cell receptor beta chain sequence. The CDR3 loop spans 12 amino acids. Germline lookup yields CDR1 LNHDA and CDR2 SQIVND (reference sequence). After removal of 10 bases from V and 4 bases from J, the junction contained 6 bases not matched to a gene. Original data processing: Owing to the provision of junction-only sequences devoid of quality scores by immunoSEQ, filtering differed. TCRdb keeps only in-frame clones here, not all; method: immunoSEQ multiplex PCR. For V, J and clone size, that table is used; D and trimming come from the DNA. The table lists millions of clones, roughly 94% of them singletons. This sample was included in a study of shared clonotypes between healthy human individuals. Study summary: The donor group consisted of two women and three men, aged 18 to 49.

The sequence derives from a man aged 18-30 years in good health. The chain employs TRBV19 and TRBJ1-2; TRBD1 matches at 7 bases. What was sequenced was naive CD4+ T cells sorted from blood. Subset: CD45RA+ positively selected. The CDR3 nucleotides are TGTGCCACTAGGACAGGCCCCTATGGCTACACCTTC. Its protein is CATRTGPYGYTF.